The 10 T cell receptor beta chains below come from one sample, sequenced in a study of T cells expressing NK-cell markers. Reprocessing the 5' RACE reads, TCRdb reports a single entry for every CDR3 protein and omits DNA. This listing includes under 600,000 distinct CDR3 sequences. Sequenced: blood T cells: a sorted CD56 or NKG2C T cell subset, CD4+ or CD8+ T cells, or bulk PBMC T cells (not recorded which). These receptors were obtained from a woman in her forties or fifties in good health.

This chain connects TRBV29-1 to TRBJ1-2. CDR1 and CDR2 from the germline V gene are SQVTM and ANQGSEA. The CDR3 consists of 13 residues. CDR3 protein: CSALGGSSYGYTF.

The rearrangement joins TRBV2 to TRBJ2-3. The length of the CDR3 is 14 residues. Germline V CDR1 and CDR2: SNHLY, FYNNEI. This chain's CDR3 is CASSDVPSTDTQYF.

This chain joins TRBV29-1 and TRBJ1-4; TCRdb indicates TRBD1, and absent DNA this call remains unverified. CDR3 size: 15 residues. CDR1 and CDR2 from the germline V gene are SQVTM and ANQGSEA. CDR3 loop: CSVHLNRDRNEKLFF.

V usage is TRBV10-3 and J usage is TRBJ2-7; checking the TCRdb D call of TRBD2 is not possible without DNA. The CDR3 extends over 15 amino acids. Germline values: CDR1 ENHRY, CDR2 SYGVKD. The CDR3 sequence is CAIRVLAESSYEQYF.

The V and J genes are TRBV5-1 and TRBJ2-1. Germline V CDR1 and CDR2: SGHRS, YFSETQ. The CDR3 sequence is 16 residues long. The CDR3 region is CASSFPNPGSYNEQFF.

This chain uses TRBV3-1 with TRBJ2-3; TCRdb outputs TRBD1, but without DNA this stays unchecked. CDR1 and CDR2 (germline): LGHDT, YNNKEL (reference sequence). There are 14 residues in the CDR3. CDR3 in amino acids: CASSQAQGPDTQYF.

The CDR3 loop is CASSPQGSEQFF. The chain has TRBV7-9 and TRBJ2-1; no DNA is available, so the TRBD1 call from TCRdb remains unchecked. CDR3 length equals 12 residues. The germline CDR1 and CDR2 sequences are SEHNR and FQNEAQ (reference sequence).

The rearrangement joins TRBV30 to TRBJ2-1; lacking DNA, the TRBD2 call made by TCRdb goes unchecked. The CDR3 is made up of 15 amino acids. Germline values: CDR1 GTSNPN, CDR2 SVGIG (reference sequence). This CDR3 is CAWSVLAGAVDEQFF.

This chain links TRBV7-6 with TRBJ1-4; TCRdb lists TRBD1, though no DNA is available to test this call. The CDR3 totals 14 residues. Germline values: CDR1 SGHVS, CDR2 FNYEAQ. CDR3 loop: CASSVVGRDEKLFF. The full variable domain, in which reference TRBV7-6 and TRBJ1-4 provide the parts outside the CDR3, is GAGVSQSPRYKVTKRGQDVALRCDPISGHVSLYWYRQALGQGPEFLTYFNYEAQQDKSGLPNDRFSAERPEGSISTLTIQRTEQRDSAMYRCASSVVGRDEKLFFGSGTQLSVL.

The chain couples TRBV28 to TRBJ2-5; the D call of TRBD2 rests on TCRdb alone, since no DNA is present to check it. This CDR3 has 14 amino acids. Germline CDR1 is MDHEN and CDR2 is SYDVKM. CDR3 sequence: CASGGTAFQETQYF.